Following are 17 T cell receptor beta chains from one sample sequenced in a study of T cells after yellow fever vaccination. TCRdb reprocessed the 5' RACE reads with MiXCR, giving one entry per CDR3 protein. Of around 300,000 distinct CDR3 sequences listed, roughly 4% are singletons. The sequences come from PBMCs, collected 5 days after the yellow fever booster vaccination. These receptors all stem from a man younger than 30 who received the YFV17D yellow fever vaccine.

The chain's CDR3 is CASRPGGGQGYQPQHF. The CDR3 region has the DNA TGTGCCAGCAGGCCCGGCGGGGGACAGGGATACCAGCCCCAGCATTTT. The chain uses TRBV12-3 or TRBV12-4 and TRBJ1-5, with TRBD1 matching over 9 bases. The CDR3 runs to 16 residues. The V gene end was trimmed by 6 bases and the J gene end by 7 bases; junction bases not matched to a gene: 13.

The chain links TRBV5-1 to TRBJ1-5; D not certain. The CDR3 contains 15 residues. Trimming cost V 4 bases and J 0 bases, with 11 bases left between them. CDR1 and CDR2 (germline): SGHRS, YFSETQ. The CDR3 coding sequence is TGCGCCAGCAGCGGGGAGGGTCTTAGCAATCAGCCCCAGCATTTT. Translated: CASSGEGLSNQPQHF.

This clonotype was seen at least ten times. This chain joins TRBV7-9 and TRBJ2-7; no firm D call. The CDR3 consists of 14 residues. Looked up from germline, CDR1 is SEHNR and CDR2 is FQNEAQ (reference sequence). Trimming took off 1 base at V and 2 bases at J, with 9 bases between the two ends. The CDR3 coding sequence is TGTGCCAGCAGCTTAGTGCTTAATACCTACGAGCAGTACTTC. It encodes CASSLVLNTYEQYF.

The chain recombines TRBV28 with TRBJ2-7, with D tentatively TRBD1 or TRBD2 (5 bases each). CDR1 is MDHEN and CDR2 is SYDVKM in the germline V gene. Trimming shortened V by 5 bases and J by 5 bases, and 19 bases separated the two germline ends. The CDR3 length is 15 residues. CDR3 sequence reads: CASSHEGMTENEQYV. The CDR3 DNA follows: TGTGCCAGCAGTCATGAGGGGATGACGGAAAACGAGCAGTACGTC.

The V gene is TRBV4-3, the J gene TRBJ2-7, with 7 bases aligning to TRBD1. V lost 1 base and J lost 0; bases outside the gene matches: 6. CDR1 and CDR2 (germline): LGHNA, YSLEER. CDR3 length equals 16 residues. The CDR3 sequence is CASSQVWGTASYEQYV. The CDR3 nucleotides read TGCGCCAGCAGCCAAGTATGGGGGACAGCCTCCTACGAGCAGTACGTC.

The chain uses TRBV30 and TRBJ2-7, with D perhaps matching TRBD1 (5 bases). The V and J ends lost 1 base and 2 bases respectively, with 9 bases between them. Per germline, CDR1 GTSNPN and CDR2 SVGIG (reference sequence). The CDR3 spans 13 residues. The CDR3 here is CAWSAGHAYEQYF. The CDR3 DNA is TGTGCCTGGAGTGCCGGACATGCCTACGAGCAGTACTTC.

This clonotype was seen repeatedly, ten times or more. V is TRBV20-1 and J is TRBJ2-2; TRBD1 might be the D (6 bases). V lost 3 bases to trimming and J lost 1 base, with 9 bases between them. Germline V lookup: CDR1 DFQATT, CDR2 SNEGSKA (reference sequence). The CDR3 loop spans 14 amino acids. The chain's CDR3 is CSASSQGNTGELFF. CDR3 sequence (DNA): TGCAGTGCTAGTTCACAGGGGAACACCGGGGAGCTGTTTTTT.

The chain combines TRBV2 with TRBJ1-1; D unclear. V lost 4 bases and J 3 bases, leaving 9 bases between the germline ends. The CDR3 consists of 13 residues. The germline V gene encodes CDR1 SNHLY and CDR2 FYNNEI. The CDR3, as DNA: TGTGCCAGCAGTGTGGCCGGGGACACTGAAGCTTTCTTT. Encoded protein: CASSVAGDTEAFF.

The rearrangement uses TRBV11-3 and TRBJ2-7; 12 positions match TRBD2. V lost 1 base to trimming and J lost 7 bases; unmatched junction nucleotides: 2. The CDR3 covers 14 residues. The germline gives CDR1 SGHNT, CDR2 YENEEA. In DNA form, the CDR3 reads TGTGCCAGCAGCTTAGCACTAGCGGGGGGTGAGCAGTACTTC. Protein sequence: CASSLALAGGEQYF. The variable domain in full, completed from reference TRBV11-3 and TRBJ2-7, reads EAGVVQSPRYKIIEKKQPVAFWCNPISGHNTLYWYLQNLGQGPELLIRYENEEAVDDSQLPKDRFSAERLKGVDSTLKIQPAELGDSAVYLCASSLALAGGEQYFGPGTRLTVT.

The gene calls are TRBV6-6 and TRBJ2-2, with D perhaps matching TRBD2 (6 bases). Trimming pared 4 bases from V and 6 bases from J, leaving 21 bases between. The CDR3 runs to 17 residues. Germline V lookup: CDR1 MNHNY, CDR2 SVGAGI (reference sequence). This chain's CDR3 is CASSFVIAGPFSGELFF. Here the CDR3 DNA reads TGTGCCAGCAGTTTCGTCATCGCGGGGCCTTTTTCCGGGGAGCTGTTTTTT.

This clonotype was observed a few times. This chain links TRBV12-3 or TRBV12-4 with TRBJ2-1, with D perhaps TRBD1 (5 bases). V gave up 2 bases and J gave up 0 bases, with 11 bases separating them. CDR3 length: 16 residues. The CDR3 reads CASSLLQESSYNEQFF. CDR3 nucleotides: TGTGCCAGCAGTTTACTACAGGAGAGCTCCTACAATGAGCAGTTCTTC.

This clonotype was recorded a few times. This sequence joins TRBV7-6 and TRBJ2-2; possibly TRBD1 for D (5 bases). The length of the CDR3 is 15 residues. The germline V and J ends were trimmed by 5 bases and 7 bases, with 17 bases remaining between them. Germline values: CDR1 SGHVS, CDR2 FNYEAQ. CDR3 nucleotide sequence: TGTGCCAGCAGCCTGGGTCCCAGGGCGAACGGGGAGCTGTTTTTT. This translates into CASSLGPRANGELFF.

The rearrangement links TRBV7-3 to TRBJ2-1; perhaps TRBD2 as D (5 bases). The V end lost 4 bases, the J end lost 7 bases, and 17 bases lay between the germline ends. Looked up from germline, CDR1 is SGHTA and CDR2 is FQGTGA. The CDR3 length is 15 residues. CDR3 DNA: TGTGCCAGCAGCTCCGGAGGTACGTTAAGTAATGAGCAGTTCTTC. It translates to CASSSGGTLSNEQFF.

This clonotype was found a few times. The V call is TRBV11-2, the J call TRBJ1-3; no firm D call. The CDR3 contains 17 residues. Germline lookup yields CDR1 SGHAT and CDR2 FQNNGV. The V end lost 5 bases, the J end lost 2 bases, and 19 bases lay between the germline ends. The CDR3 here is CASSSTNGEVAGNTIYF. CDR3 nucleotide sequence: TGTGCCAGCAGCAGCACCAATGGGGAGGTGGCTGGAAACACCATATATTTT.

V usage is TRBV6-6 and J usage is TRBJ2-7; D gene uncertain. From germline, CDR1 is MNHNY and CDR2 SVGAGI (reference sequence). V was trimmed by 3 bases and J by 0 bases, leaving 9 bases between them. The CDR3 is 14 residues long. The CDR3 is CASSYLSVSYEQYV. The CDR3 nucleotides read TGTGCCAGCAGTTATCTATCTGTCTCCTACGAGCAGTACGTC.

The sample holds many counts of this clonotype. The rearrangement joins TRBV5-4 to TRBJ1-1; TRBD1 matches 10 bases. The junction had 11 bases not matched to a gene; V was cut back by 9 bases and J by 3 bases. The length of the CDR3 is 15 residues. The germline V gene has CDR1 SGHNT and CDR2 YYREEE (reference sequence). CDR3 region: CATVDRGTSHTEAFF. In DNA, the CDR3 is TGTGCCACCGTGGACAGGGGGACCTCCCACACTGAAGCTTTCTTT.

The chain links TRBV7-3 to TRBJ2-1, with D tentatively TRBD1 or TRBD2 (7 bases each). The V end lost 4 bases, the J end lost 0 bases, and 13 bases lay between the germline ends. In germline, CDR1 is SGHTA, CDR2 FQGTGA. The CDR3 length is 16 residues. The DNA of the CDR3 is TGTGCCAGCAGCTGGACAGGCGGGGGCTCCTACAATGAGCAGTTCTTC. Translation: CASSWTGGGSYNEQFF.